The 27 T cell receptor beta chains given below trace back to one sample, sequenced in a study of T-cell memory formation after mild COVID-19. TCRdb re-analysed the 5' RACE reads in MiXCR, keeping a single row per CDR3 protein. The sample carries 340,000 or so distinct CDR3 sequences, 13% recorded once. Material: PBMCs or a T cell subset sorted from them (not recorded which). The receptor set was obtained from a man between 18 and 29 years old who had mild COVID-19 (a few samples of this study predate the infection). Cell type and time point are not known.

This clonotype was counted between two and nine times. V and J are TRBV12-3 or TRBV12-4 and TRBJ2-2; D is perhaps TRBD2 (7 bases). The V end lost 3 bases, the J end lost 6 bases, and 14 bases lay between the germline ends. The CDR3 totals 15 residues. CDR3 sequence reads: CASSFPKGGAGELFF. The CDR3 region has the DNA TGTGCCAGCAGTTTCCCTAAGGGGGGGGCCGGGGAGCTGTTTTTT.

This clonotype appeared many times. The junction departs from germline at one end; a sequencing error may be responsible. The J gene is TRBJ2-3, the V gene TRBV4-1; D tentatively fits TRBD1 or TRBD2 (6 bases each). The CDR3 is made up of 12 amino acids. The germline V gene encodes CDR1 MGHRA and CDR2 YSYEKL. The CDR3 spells CASSQGGDTQYF. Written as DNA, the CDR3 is TGTGCCAGCAGCCAAGGGGGGGATACGCAGTATTTT.

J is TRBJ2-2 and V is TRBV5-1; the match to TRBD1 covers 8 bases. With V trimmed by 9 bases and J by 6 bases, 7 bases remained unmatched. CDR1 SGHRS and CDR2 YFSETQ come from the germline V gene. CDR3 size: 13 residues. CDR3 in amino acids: CATRTGSAGELFF. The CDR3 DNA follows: TGCGCCACCCGGACAGGGAGCGCCGGGGAGCTGTTTTTT.

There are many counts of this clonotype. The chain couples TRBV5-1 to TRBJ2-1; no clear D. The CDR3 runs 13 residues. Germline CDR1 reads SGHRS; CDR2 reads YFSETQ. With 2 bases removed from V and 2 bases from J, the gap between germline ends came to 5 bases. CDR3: CASSFDTYNEQFF. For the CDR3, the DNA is TGCGCCAGCAGCTTCGACACCTACAATGAGCAGTTCTTC. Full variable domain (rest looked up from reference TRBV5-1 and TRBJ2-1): KAGVTQTPRYLIKTRGQQVTLSCSPISGHRSVSWYQQTPGQGLQFLFEYFSETQRNKGNFPGRFSGRQFSNSRSEMNVSTLELGDSALYLCASSFDTYNEQFFGPGTRLTVL.

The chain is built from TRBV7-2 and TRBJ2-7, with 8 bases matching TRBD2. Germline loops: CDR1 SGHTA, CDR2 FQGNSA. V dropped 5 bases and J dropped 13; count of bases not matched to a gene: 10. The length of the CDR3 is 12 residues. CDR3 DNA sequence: TGTGCCAGCAGCGTAACCGGGACTAGTGTATACTTC. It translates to CASSVTGTSVYF. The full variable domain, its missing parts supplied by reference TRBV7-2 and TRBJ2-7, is GAGVSQSPSNKVTEKGKDVELRCDPISGHTALYWYRQSLGQGLEFLIYFQGNSAPDKSGLPSDRFSAERTGGSVSTLTIQRTQQEDSAVYLCASSVTGTSVYFGPGTRLTVT.

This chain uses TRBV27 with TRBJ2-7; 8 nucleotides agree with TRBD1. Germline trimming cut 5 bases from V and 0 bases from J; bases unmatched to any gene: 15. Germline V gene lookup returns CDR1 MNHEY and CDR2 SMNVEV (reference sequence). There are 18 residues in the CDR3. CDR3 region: CASSPTPGQGLSSYEQYF. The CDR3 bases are TGTGCCAGCAGTCCCACGCCCGGACAGGGACTCAGCTCCTACGAGCAGTACTTC.

The CDR3 coding sequence is TGTGCCAGCAGTTTGGGGGACAGGGTAAGCGAGCAGTACGTC. Its translation: CASSLGDRVSEQYV. The chain links TRBV28 to TRBJ2-7; TRBD1 matches at 9 bases. The germline V gene encodes CDR1 MDHEN and CDR2 SYDVKM. Trimming took 3 bases from V and 6 from J; bases not matched to a gene: 6. The CDR3 is made up of 14 amino acids.

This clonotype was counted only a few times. This CDR3 reads CASSQDGEGSLLNEQFF. Written as DNA, the CDR3 is TGCGCCAGCAGCCAAGATGGGGAAGGGTCTTTACTCAATGAGCAGTTCTTC. The genes are TRBV4-3 and TRBJ2-1, with D unclear. CDR3 size: 17 residues. The germline CDR1 and CDR2 sequences are LGHNA and YSLEER. Trimming pared 0 bases from V and 6 bases from J, leaving 18 bases between.

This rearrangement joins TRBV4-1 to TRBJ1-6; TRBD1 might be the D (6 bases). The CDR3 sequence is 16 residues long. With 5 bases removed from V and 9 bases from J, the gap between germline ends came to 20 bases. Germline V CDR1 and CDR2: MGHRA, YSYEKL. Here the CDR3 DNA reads TGCGCCAGCAGCGGACGTGGGGGGCAGTTAAGTTCACCCCTCCACTTT. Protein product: CASSGRGGQLSSPLHF.

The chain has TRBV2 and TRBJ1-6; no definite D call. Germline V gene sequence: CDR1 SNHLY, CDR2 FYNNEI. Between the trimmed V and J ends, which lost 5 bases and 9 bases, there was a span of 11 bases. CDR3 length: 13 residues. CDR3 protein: CASSSFLSSPLHF. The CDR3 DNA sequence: TGTGCCAGCAGTTCTTTCTTGAGTTCACCCCTCCACTTT.

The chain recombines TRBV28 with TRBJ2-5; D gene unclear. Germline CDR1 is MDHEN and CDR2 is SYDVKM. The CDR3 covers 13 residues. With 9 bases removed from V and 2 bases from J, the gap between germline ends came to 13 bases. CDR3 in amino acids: CASRSTAQETQYF. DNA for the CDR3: TGTGCCAGTCGGTCTACAGCGCAAGAGACCCAGTACTTC.

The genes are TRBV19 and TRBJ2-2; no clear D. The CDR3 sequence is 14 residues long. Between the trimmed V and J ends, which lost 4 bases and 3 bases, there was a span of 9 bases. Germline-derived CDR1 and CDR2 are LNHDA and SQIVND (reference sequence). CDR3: CASSTYTYTGELFF. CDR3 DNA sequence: TGTGCCAGTAGTACTTACACCTACACCGGGGAGCTGTTTTTT.

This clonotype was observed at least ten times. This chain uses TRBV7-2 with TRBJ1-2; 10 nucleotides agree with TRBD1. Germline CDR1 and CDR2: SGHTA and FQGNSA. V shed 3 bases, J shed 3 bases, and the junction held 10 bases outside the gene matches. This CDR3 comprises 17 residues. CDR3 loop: CASSLGTGARGDYGYTF. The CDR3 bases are TGTGCCAGCAGCTTGGGGACAGGGGCTCGAGGCGACTATGGCTACACCTTC. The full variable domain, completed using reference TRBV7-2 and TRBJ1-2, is GAGVSQSPSNKVTEKGKDVELRCDPISGHTALYWYRQSLGQGLEFLIYFQGNSAPDKSGLPSDRFSAERTGGSVSTLTIQRTQQEDSAVYLCASSLGTGARGDYGYTFGSGTRLTVV.

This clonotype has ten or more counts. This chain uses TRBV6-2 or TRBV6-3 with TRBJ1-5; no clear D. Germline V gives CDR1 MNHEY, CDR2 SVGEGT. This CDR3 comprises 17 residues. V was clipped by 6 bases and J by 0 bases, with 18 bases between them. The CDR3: CASSTWWAVNSNQPQHF. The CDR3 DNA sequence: TGTGCCAGCAGCACCTGGTGGGCTGTCAATAGCAATCAGCCCCAGCATTTT.

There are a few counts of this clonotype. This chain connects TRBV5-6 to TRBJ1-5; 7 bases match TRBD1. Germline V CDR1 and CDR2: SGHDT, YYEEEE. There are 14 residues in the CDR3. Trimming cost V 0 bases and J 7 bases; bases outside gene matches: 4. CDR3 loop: CASSLVGGGQPQHF. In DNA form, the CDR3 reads TGTGCCAGCAGCTTGGTAGGGGGCGGCCAGCCCCAGCATTTT.

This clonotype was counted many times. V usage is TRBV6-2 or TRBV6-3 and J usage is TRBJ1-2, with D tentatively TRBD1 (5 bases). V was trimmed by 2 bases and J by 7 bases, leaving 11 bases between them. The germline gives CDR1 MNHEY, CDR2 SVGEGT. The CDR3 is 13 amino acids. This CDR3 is CASSYAGIGGYTF. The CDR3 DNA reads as TGTGCCAGCAGTTACGCAGGGATCGGTGGCTACACCTTC.

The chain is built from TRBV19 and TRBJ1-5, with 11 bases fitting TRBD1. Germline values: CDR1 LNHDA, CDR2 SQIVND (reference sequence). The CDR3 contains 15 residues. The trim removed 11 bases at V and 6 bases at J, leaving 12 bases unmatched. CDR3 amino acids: CAVETPGQGGQPQHF. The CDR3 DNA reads TGTGCCGTCGAGACTCCGGGACAGGGGGGTCAGCCCCAGCATTTT.

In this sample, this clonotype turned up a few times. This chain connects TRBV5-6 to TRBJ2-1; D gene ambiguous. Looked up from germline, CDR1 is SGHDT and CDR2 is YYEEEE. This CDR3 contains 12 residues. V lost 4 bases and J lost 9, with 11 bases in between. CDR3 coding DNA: TGTGCCAGCAGCACCCCCGGGTCTGAGCAGTTCTTC. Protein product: CASSTPGSEQFF.

Here the CDR3 reads CASGGARGDNEQFF. In DNA, the CDR3 is TGCGCCAGCGGGGGGGCCAGGGGAGACAATGAGCAGTTCTTC. The chain joins TRBV23-1 to TRBJ2-1, with D tentatively TRBD2 (7 bases). TRBV23-1 is an ORF, and what it does is uncertain. V was trimmed by 8 bases and J by 5 bases, leaving 16 bases between them. The CDR3 spans 14 residues.

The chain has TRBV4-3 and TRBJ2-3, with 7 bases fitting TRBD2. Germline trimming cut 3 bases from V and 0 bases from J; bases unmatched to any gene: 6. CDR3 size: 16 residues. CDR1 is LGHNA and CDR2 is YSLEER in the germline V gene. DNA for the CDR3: TGCGCCAGCAGCCACGGCCGGGGGGTGAGCACAGATACGCAGTATTTT. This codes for CASSHGRGVSTDTQYF.

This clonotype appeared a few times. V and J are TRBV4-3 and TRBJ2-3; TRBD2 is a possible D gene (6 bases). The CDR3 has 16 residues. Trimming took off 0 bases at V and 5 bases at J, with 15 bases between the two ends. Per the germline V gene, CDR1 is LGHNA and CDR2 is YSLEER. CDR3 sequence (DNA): TGCGCCAGCAGCCAAGATCTGGGCGGGGTGAGAGATACGCAGTATTTT. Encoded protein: CASSQDLGGVRDTQYF.

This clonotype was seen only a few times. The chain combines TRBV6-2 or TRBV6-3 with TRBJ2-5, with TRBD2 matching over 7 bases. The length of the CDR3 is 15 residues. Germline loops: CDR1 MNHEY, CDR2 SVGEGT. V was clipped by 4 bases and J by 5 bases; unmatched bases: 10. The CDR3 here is CASSSIGRDRETQYF. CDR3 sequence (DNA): TGTGCCAGCAGTTCCATAGGGAGGGACCGGGAGACCCAGTACTTC.

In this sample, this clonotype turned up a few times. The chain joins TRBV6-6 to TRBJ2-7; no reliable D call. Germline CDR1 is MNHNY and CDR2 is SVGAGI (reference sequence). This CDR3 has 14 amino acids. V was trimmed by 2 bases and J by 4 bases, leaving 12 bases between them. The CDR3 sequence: CASSYVARIYEQYV. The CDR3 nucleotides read TGTGCCAGCAGTTACGTCGCGCGGATATACGAGCAGTACGTC.

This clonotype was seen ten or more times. The CDR3 region has the DNA TGCGCCAGCAGCCCAAGAAGTAGTGGGACCTCGGAAGCCGGGGAGCTGTTTTTT. Translated: CASSPRSSGTSEAGELFF. The chain combines TRBV4-3 with TRBJ2-2; perhaps D is TRBD1 or TRBD2 (5 bases each). In germline, CDR1 is LGHNA, CDR2 YSLEER. The CDR3 contains 18 residues. Trimming left V 4 bases short and J 6 bases short, with 24 bases between.

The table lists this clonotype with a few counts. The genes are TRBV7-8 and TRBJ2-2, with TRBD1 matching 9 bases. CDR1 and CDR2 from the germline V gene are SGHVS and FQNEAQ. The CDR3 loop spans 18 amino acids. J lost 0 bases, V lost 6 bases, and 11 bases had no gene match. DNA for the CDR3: TGTGCCAGCAGGGGATACAAGGGGGACAGGGCGAACACCGGGGAGCTGTTTTTT. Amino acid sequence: CASRGYKGDRANTGELFF.

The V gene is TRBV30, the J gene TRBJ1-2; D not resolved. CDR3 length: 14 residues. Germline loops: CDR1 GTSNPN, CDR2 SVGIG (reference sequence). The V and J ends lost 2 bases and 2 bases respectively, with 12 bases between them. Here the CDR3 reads CAWSLRILNYGYTF. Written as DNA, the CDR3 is TGTGCCTGGAGTCTCCGCATTTTAAACTATGGCTACACCTTC.

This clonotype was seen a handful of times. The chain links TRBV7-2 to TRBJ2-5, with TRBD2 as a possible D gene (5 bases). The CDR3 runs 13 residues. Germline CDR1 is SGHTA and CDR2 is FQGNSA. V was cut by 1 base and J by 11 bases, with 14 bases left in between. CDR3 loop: CASSLGISRGQYF. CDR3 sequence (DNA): TGTGCCAGCAGCTTAGGGATCAGCCGGGGTCAGTACTTC.